A selection of T cell receptor beta chains follows, all from one sample in a study of shared clonotypes between healthy human individuals. Data came from immunoSEQ multiplex PCR; TCRdb stores just in-frame clones and leaves some out. The sample has hundreds of thousands of clones; approximately 74% are singletons. Sample: memory CD4+ T cells sorted from blood. These receptors all come from a woman in her 30s in good health. Both conserved end residues are part of each CDR3. D genes are given only for firm matches. Rows give clone size only sometimes, using once, few, many, or a class for an expanded clone.

d_gene: TRBD1; j_gene: TRBJ1-2; v_gene: TRBV30; abundance: -; CDR3aa: CAWTRGGLAQTFNYGYTF; CDR3nt: TGTGCCTGGACCAGGGGGGGCTTAGCGCAAACTTTTAACTATGGCTACACCTTC
d_gene: TRBD1; j_gene: TRBJ1-4; v_gene: TRBV19; abundance: -; CDR3aa: CATRGPPNEKLFF; CDR3nt: TGTGCCACCAGGGGGCCTCCTAATGAAAAACTGTTTTTT
d_gene: -; j_gene: TRBJ2-6; v_gene: TRBV7-3; abundance: -; CDR3aa: CASSSGSGANVLTF; CDR3nt: TGTGCCAGCAGCTCTGGATCGGGGGCCAACGTCCTGACTTTC
d_gene: TRBD1; j_gene: TRBJ2-7; v_gene: TRBV5-1; abundance: -; CDR3aa: CASRTGPYEQYF; CDR3nt: TGCGCCAGCCGGACAGGCCCATACGAGCAGTACTTC
d_gene: -; j_gene: TRBJ2-7; v_gene: TRBV27; abundance: -; CDR3aa: CASSGRGYEQYF; CDR3nt: TGTGCCAGCAGTGGCAGGGGTTACGAGCAGTACTTC
d_gene: -; j_gene: TRBJ2-7; v_gene: TRBV2; abundance: -; CDR3aa: CASMVPGVGHEQYF; CDR3nt: TGTGCCAGCATGGTCCCAGGGGTCGGCCACGAGCAGTACTTC
d_gene: TRBD2; j_gene: TRBJ2-7; v_gene: TRBV6-6; abundance: once; CDR3aa: CASSYFGGGDEQYF; CDR3nt: TGTGCCAGCAGTTACTTCGGCGGGGGAGACGAGCAGTACTTC
d_gene: -; j_gene: TRBJ1-1; v_gene: TRBV6-1; abundance: -; CDR3aa: CASSARGGGAEAFF; CDR3nt: TGTGCCAGCAGTGCAAGGGGCGGAGGCGCTGAAGCTTTCTTT
d_gene: TRBD2; j_gene: TRBJ2-5; v_gene: TRBV5-4; abundance: -; CDR3aa: CASSLGAGGRYQETQYF; CDR3nt: TGTGCCAGCAGCCTCGGCGCTGGCGGGAGGTACCAAGAGACCCAGTACTTC
d_gene: -; j_gene: TRBJ2-7; v_gene: TRBV7-2; abundance: -; CDR3aa: CASSRTSGSSGQYF; CDR3nt: TGTGCCAGCAGCCGCACCTCGGGGAGTTCGGGGCAGTACTTC
d_gene: TRBD1; j_gene: TRBJ1-1; v_gene: TRBV15; abundance: many; CDR3aa: CATEGAENTEAFF; CDR3nt: TGTGCCACCGAGGGGGCAGAGAACACTGAAGCTTTCTTT
d_gene: -; j_gene: TRBJ1-1; v_gene: TRBV27; abundance: -; CDR3aa: CASSLYSGPNTEAFF; CDR3nt: TGTGCCAGCAGTTTATATTCAGGGCCGAACACTGAAGCTTTCTTT
d_gene: -; j_gene: TRBJ1-1; v_gene: TRBV6-4; abundance: few; CDR3aa: CASSEGEEGNTEAFF; CDR3nt: TGTGCCAGCAGTGAGGGAGAGGAGGGGAACACTGAAGCTTTCTTT
d_gene: -; j_gene: TRBJ1-1; v_gene: TRBV28; abundance: few; CDR3aa: CASSLGRGDTEAFF; CDR3nt: TGTGCCAGCAGTTTGGGCAGAGGGGACACTGAAGCTTTCTTT
d_gene: -; j_gene: TRBJ2-4; v_gene: TRBV5-1; abundance: -; CDR3aa: CASSPPGDIQYF; CDR3nt: TGCGCCAGCTCCCCTCCGGGGGACATTCAGTACTTC
d_gene: -; j_gene: TRBJ1-1; v_gene: TRBV4-1; abundance: -; CDR3aa: CASTLPGRNTEAFF; CDR3nt: TGCGCCAGCACCCTCCCCGGGAGGAACACTGAAGCTTTCTTT
d_gene: -; j_gene: TRBJ1-4; v_gene: TRBV6-1; abundance: -; CDR3aa: CASSELGSGSEKLFF; CDR3nt: TGTGCCAGCAGTGAATTGGGGTCGGGGAGCGAAAAACTGTTTTTT
d_gene: TRBD1; j_gene: TRBJ1-1; v_gene: TRBV5-1; abundance: -; CDR3aa: CARSQGVTEAFF; CDR3nt: TGCGCCAGATCCCAGGGGGTCACTGAAGCTTTCTTT
d_gene: -; j_gene: TRBJ1-5; v_gene: TRBV7-9; abundance: -; CDR3aa: CASSSPGNQPQHF; CDR3nt: TGTGCCAGCAGCTCCCCGGGAAATCAGCCCCAGCATTTT
d_gene: TRBD1; j_gene: TRBJ2-7; v_gene: TRBV11-1; abundance: once; CDR3aa: CASSLTGKSYEQYF; CDR3nt: TGTGCCAGCAGCTTGACAGGGAAATCCTACGAGCAGTACTTC
d_gene: TRBD1; j_gene: TRBJ2-5; v_gene: TRBV5-1; abundance: -; CDR3aa: CASSFTDRVQETQYF; CDR3nt: TGCGCCAGCAGCTTTACCGACAGGGTTCAAGAGACCCAGTACTTC
d_gene: -; j_gene: TRBJ2-5; v_gene: TRBV30; abundance: -; CDR3aa: CAWSVQSFRETQYF; CDR3nt: TGTGCCTGGAGTGTACAGAGTTTTCGAGAGACCCAGTACTTC
d_gene: TRBD2; j_gene: TRBJ2-7; v_gene: TRBV10-3; abundance: few; CDR3aa: CAISEKGLAGGEQYF; CDR3nt: TGTGCCATCAGTGAGAAGGGACTAGCGGGAGGCGAGCAGTACTTC
d_gene: -; j_gene: TRBJ2-1; v_gene: TRBV11-2; abundance: -; CDR3aa: CASSLVSRANEQFF; CDR3nt: TGTGCCAGCAGCTTAGTTTCACGGGCCAATGAGCAGTTCTTC
d_gene: -; j_gene: TRBJ1-5; v_gene: TRBV6-6; abundance: few; CDR3aa: CASSYSGGNSNQPQHF; CDR3nt: TGTGCCAGCAGTTACTCCGGGGGCAATTCCAATCAGCCCCAGCATTTT
d_gene: TRBD1; j_gene: TRBJ1-5; v_gene: TRBV6-5; abundance: -; CDR3aa: CASSSAQGVNQPQHF; CDR3nt: TGTGCCAGCAGTTCGGCCCAGGGGGTCAATCAGCCCCAGCATTTT
d_gene: TRBD2; j_gene: TRBJ2-1; v_gene: TRBV5-8; abundance: -; CDR3aa: CASSFGTSGPYNEQFF; CDR3nt: TGTGCCAGCAGCTTTGGGACTAGCGGCCCCTACAATGAGCAGTTCTTC
d_gene: -; j_gene: TRBJ2-3; v_gene: TRBV27; abundance: -; CDR3aa: CASRGPLDTDTQYF; CDR3nt: TGTGCCAGCAGGGGCCCGTTAGACACAGATACGCAGTATTTT
d_gene: -; j_gene: TRBJ2-2; v_gene: TRBV6-5; abundance: -; CDR3aa: CASLREANTGELFF; CDR3nt: TGTGCCAGTTTACGTGAAGCGAACACCGGGGAGCTGTTTTTT
d_gene: -; j_gene: TRBJ2-6; v_gene: TRBV11-3; abundance: -; CDR3aa: CASSARRDSGANVLTF; CDR3nt: TGTGCCAGCAGCGCCCGTCGGGACTCTGGGGCCAACGTCCTGACTTTC
d_gene: TRBD1; j_gene: TRBJ2-5; v_gene: TRBV6-5; abundance: -; CDR3aa: CASSWDRGREETQYF; CDR3nt: TGTGCCAGCAGTTGGGACAGGGGAAGGGAAGAGACCCAGTACTTC
d_gene: -; j_gene: TRBJ2-5; v_gene: TRBV9; abundance: -; CDR3aa: CASSVGSGSEEETQYF; CDR3nt: TGTGCCAGCAGCGTAGGTTCGGGGTCGGAGGAAGAGACCCAGTACTTC
d_gene: -; j_gene: TRBJ2-1; v_gene: TRBV4-1; abundance: -; CDR3aa: CASSQVDLGVSYNEQFF; CDR3nt: TGCGCCAGCAGCCAAGTCGATCTCGGAGTGTCCTACAATGAGCAGTTCTTC
d_gene: TRBD1; j_gene: TRBJ2-7; v_gene: TRBV29-1; abundance: -; CDR3aa: CSVVRDRGNEQYF; CDR3nt: TGCAGCGTTGTCCGGGACAGGGGAAACGAGCAGTACTTC
d_gene: -; j_gene: TRBJ1-2; v_gene: TRBV6-4; abundance: -; CDR3aa: CASSDSAEGGGYGYTF; CDR3nt: TGTGCCAGCAGTGACTCGGCGGAGGGCGGGGGCTATGGCTACACCTTC
d_gene: -; j_gene: TRBJ2-4; v_gene: TRBV28; abundance: -; CDR3aa: CASSRDTRNIQYF; CDR3nt: TGTGCCAGCAGTCGGGACACCCGAAACATTCAGTACTTC
d_gene: -; j_gene: TRBJ1-3; v_gene: TRBV7-2; abundance: -; CDR3aa: CASSLGVIGNTIYF; CDR3nt: TGTGCCAGCAGCTTAGGAGTAATTGGAAACACCATATATTTT
d_gene: TRBD1; j_gene: TRBJ1-5; v_gene: TRBV4-1; abundance: -; CDR3aa: CASSRNRDRNQPQHF; CDR3nt: TGCGCCAGCAGCCGGAACAGGGACAGAAATCAGCCCCAGCATTTT
d_gene: -; j_gene: TRBJ2-5; v_gene: TRBV5-4; abundance: -; CDR3aa: CASSVHPLKETQYF; CDR3nt: TGTGCCAGCAGCGTCCACCCTCTAAAAGAGACCCAGTACTTC
d_gene: -; j_gene: TRBJ2-6; v_gene: TRBV25-1; abundance: -; CDR3aa: CASSARGGFGANVLTF; CDR3nt: TGTGCCAGCAGTGCGAGAGGGGGGTTCGGGGCCAACGTCCTGACTTTC
d_gene: -; j_gene: TRBJ1-5; v_gene: TRBV4-1; abundance: -; CDR3aa: CASSQGGQGTNQPQHF; CDR3nt: TGCGCCAGCAGCCAAGGAGGTCAGGGAACCAATCAGCCCCAGCATTTT
d_gene: -; j_gene: TRBJ2-1; v_gene: TRBV7-2; abundance: -; CDR3aa: CASSLGAIYNEQFF; CDR3nt: TGTGCCAGCAGCTTGGGAGCGATCTACAATGAGCAGTTCTTC
d_gene: TRBD1; j_gene: TRBJ2-5; v_gene: TRBV18; abundance: -; CDR3aa: CASSAGQGAETQYF; CDR3nt: TGTGCCAGCTCAGCGGGACAGGGGGCGGAGACCCAGTACTTC
d_gene: TRBD2; j_gene: TRBJ2-1; v_gene: TRBV7-3; abundance: -; CDR3aa: CASSEIAGDLFF; CDR3nt: TGTGCCAGCAGCGAAATAGCGGGAGACCTGTTCTTC
d_gene: -; j_gene: TRBJ2-7; v_gene: TRBV6-5; abundance: -; CDR3aa: CASSYRHTFYEQYF; CDR3nt: TGTGCCAGCAGTTATCGGCACACATTCTACGAGCAGTACTTC
d_gene: TRBD2; j_gene: TRBJ2-2; v_gene: TRBV9; abundance: -; CDR3aa: CASSRLAGTNTGELFF; CDR3nt: TGTGCCAGCAGCCGACTAGCGGGGACGAACACCGGGGAGCTGTTTTTT
d_gene: TRBD2; j_gene: TRBJ2-3; v_gene: TRBV28; abundance: few; CDR3aa: CASSLAGGPSDTQYF; CDR3nt: TGTGCCAGCAGTTTGGCGGGAGGGCCATCAGATACGCAGTATTTT
d_gene: TRBD1; j_gene: TRBJ1-1; v_gene: TRBV19; abundance: few; CDR3aa: CASRPGQGVRTEAFF; CDR3nt: TGTGCCAGTAGACCGGGACAGGGGGTAAGGACTGAAGCTTTCTTT
d_gene: -; j_gene: TRBJ2-2; v_gene: TRBV28; abundance: -; CDR3aa: CASTAGGVRAGELFF; CDR3nt: TGTGCCAGCACCGCAGGGGGGGTCAGGGCCGGGGAGCTGTTTTTT
d_gene: -; j_gene: TRBJ2-6; v_gene: TRBV28; abundance: -; CDR3aa: CASRLRRSGANVLTF; CDR3nt: TGTGCCAGCAGGTTACGGCGCTCTGGGGCCAACGTCCTGACTTTC
d_gene: TRBD1; j_gene: TRBJ1-2; v_gene: TRBV19; abundance: -; CDR3aa: CASNRDRGYGYTF; CDR3nt: TGTGCCAGTAACCGAGACAGGGGCTATGGCTACACCTTC
d_gene: -; j_gene: TRBJ1-3; v_gene: TRBV19; abundance: -; CDR3aa: CASSETGRPAGNTIYF; CDR3nt: TGTGCCAGTAGTGAAACAGGGAGGCCCGCTGGAAACACCATATATTTT